This TCR beta chain was observed in a study of T cell responses to AZD1222 COVID-19 vaccine. Findings and limits, study-wide: Clonal diversity may have been underestimated in mostly white British donors. The study found Spike-specific TCR breadth and depth rose after two AZD1222 doses. Baseline seropositivity characterized only a handful of AZD1222 recipients.

The CDR3 contains 13 residues. Germline assignment: CDR1 SSHAT and CDR2 FNYEAQ (reference sequence). This clone was detected once. The antigen is undetermined. The junction differs from germline at one of its ends, possibly a read error. TCRdb keeps only in-frame clones here, not all; method: immunoSEQ multiplex PCR. This table holds more than 80,000 clones, 90% found once. Pooled in the analysis were second doses at about 4 or about 12 weeks. Sample: peripheral blood, taken 28 days after the second AZD1222 dose. The receptor's source is an adult who received the AZD1222 COVID-19 vaccine. The rearrangement links TRBV7-7 to TRBJ2-5; D not resolved. CDR3 nucleotides: TGTGCTAGCAGCTTAGAAGCCAGAGAGACCCAGTACTTC. This gives the protein CASSLEARETQYF. Supplemented by reference TRBV7-7 and TRBJ2-5, the full variable domain reads GAGVSQSPRYKVTKRGQDVTLRCDPISSHATLYWYQQALGQGPEFLTYFNYEAQPDKSGLPSDRFSAERPEGSISTLTIQRTEQRDSAMYRCASSLEARETQYFGPGTRLLVL.